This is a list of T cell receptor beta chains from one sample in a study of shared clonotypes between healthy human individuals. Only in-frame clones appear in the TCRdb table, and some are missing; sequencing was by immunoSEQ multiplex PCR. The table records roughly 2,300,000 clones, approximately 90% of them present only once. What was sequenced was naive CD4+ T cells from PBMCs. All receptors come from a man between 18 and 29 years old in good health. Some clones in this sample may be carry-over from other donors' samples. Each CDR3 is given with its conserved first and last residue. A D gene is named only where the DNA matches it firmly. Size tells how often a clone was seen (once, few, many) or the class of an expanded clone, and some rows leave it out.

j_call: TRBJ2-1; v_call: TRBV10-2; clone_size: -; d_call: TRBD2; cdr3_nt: TGCGCCAGCAGTGAGTCAGGACTAGCGGGAGGAGAATTCTTC; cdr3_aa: CASSESGLAGGEFF
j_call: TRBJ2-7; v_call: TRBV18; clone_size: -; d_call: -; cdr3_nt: TGTGCCAGCTCACCACGGCAGGGTCACTCCTACGAGCAGTACTTC; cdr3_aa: CASSPRQGHSYEQYF
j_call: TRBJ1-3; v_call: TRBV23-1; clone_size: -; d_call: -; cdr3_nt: TGCGCCAGCAGTCACCTACCAACCTGGAACTCTGGAAACACCATATATTTT; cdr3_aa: CASSHLPTWNSGNTIYF
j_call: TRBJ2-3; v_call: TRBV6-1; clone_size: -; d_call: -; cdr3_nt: TGTGCCAGCAGTCTCCGAGGAAGAGATACGCAGTATTTT; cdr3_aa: CASSLRGRDTQYF
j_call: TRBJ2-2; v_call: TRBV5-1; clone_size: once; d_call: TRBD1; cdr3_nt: TGCGCCAGCAGCCCCGGGGCAGGGGGCACCGGGGAGCTGTTTTTT; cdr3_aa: CASSPGAGGTGELFF
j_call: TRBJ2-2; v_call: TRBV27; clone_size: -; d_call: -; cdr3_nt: TGTGCCAGCAGCCCTCACGCAGGAACCACCGGGGAGCTGTTTTTT; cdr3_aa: CASSPHAGTTGELFF
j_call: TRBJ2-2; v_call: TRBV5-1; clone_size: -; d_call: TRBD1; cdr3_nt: TGCGCCAGCCGATCCGGGACAGGCGGGACCGGGGAGCTGTTTTTT; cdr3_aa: CASRSGTGGTGELFF
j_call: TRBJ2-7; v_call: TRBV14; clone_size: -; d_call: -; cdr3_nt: TGTGCCAGCAGCCAAGACCTCACCACCGAGCAGTACTTC; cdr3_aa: CASSQDLTTEQYF
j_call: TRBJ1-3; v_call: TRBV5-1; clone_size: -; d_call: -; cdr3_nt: TGCGCCAGCAGCTTGGCCCCGAGCTCTGGAAACACCATATATTTT; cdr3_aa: CASSLAPSSGNTIYF
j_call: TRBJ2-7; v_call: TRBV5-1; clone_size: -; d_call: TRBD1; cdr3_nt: TGCGCCAGCAGCTTGGGACAGGGACGCGACGAGCAGTACTTC; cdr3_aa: CASSLGQGRDEQYF
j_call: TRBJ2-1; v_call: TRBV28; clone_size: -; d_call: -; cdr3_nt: TGTGCCAGCACTGACATGTTACCCTACAATGAGCAGTTCTTC; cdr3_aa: CASTDMLPYNEQFF
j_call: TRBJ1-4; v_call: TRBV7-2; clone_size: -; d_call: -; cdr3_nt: TGTGCCAGCAGCTTATTTGCCTTTAATGAAAAACTGTTTTTT; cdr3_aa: CASSLFAFNEKLFF
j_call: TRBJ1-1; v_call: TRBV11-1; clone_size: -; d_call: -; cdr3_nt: TGTGCCAGCAGCTTAGGAGACGGAAGGGGCACTGAAGCTTTCTTT; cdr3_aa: CASSLGDGRGTEAFF
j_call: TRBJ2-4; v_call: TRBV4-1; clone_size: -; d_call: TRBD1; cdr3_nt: TGCGCCAGCAGCCAAGTGAGGGGGCGAGGAAACATTCAGTACTTC; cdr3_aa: CASSQVRGRGNIQYF
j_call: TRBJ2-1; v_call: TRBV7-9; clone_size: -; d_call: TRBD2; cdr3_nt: TGTGCCAGCAGCACCGGGACTAGCGGACTCAATGAGCAGTTCTTC; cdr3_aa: CASSTGTSGLNEQFF
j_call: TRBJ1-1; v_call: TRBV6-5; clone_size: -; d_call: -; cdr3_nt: TGTGCCAGCAGTTACGGGCCCGAGGCTTTCTTT; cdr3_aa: CASSYGPEAFF